A selection of T cell receptor beta chains follows, all from one sample in a study of CD8 T cells in ankylosing spondylitis. TCRdb passed the 5' RACE reads through MiXCR, listing each CDR3 protein once. In the table there are some 840,000 distinct CDR3 sequences, roughly 12% of which are singletons. Material for sequencing was blood, either unsorted or a sorted T cell fraction (not recorded which). These receptors were obtained from a male donor with ankylosing spondylitis. The CDR3 runs from the conserved cysteine through the conserved F or W. A D gene is named only where the DNA matches it firmly. Clone size is shown for a subset of rows, as once, few, many or a class of expanded clone.

-,TRBV3-1,TRBD2,TRBJ2-3,CASSQARTSGSTDTQYF,TGTGCCAGCAGCCAAGCCAGGACTAGCGGGTCCACAGATACGCAGTATTTT
-,TRBV20-1,-,TRBJ1-5,CSARVPSNQPQHF,TGCAGTGCTAGAGTCCCTAGCAATCAGCCCCAGCATTTT
-,TRBV20-1,-,TRBJ2-7,CSARAPRAEQYF,TGCAGTGCTAGGGCTCCCAGGGCCGAGCAGTACTTC
few,TRBV20-1,TRBD1,TRBJ1-1,CSASDRAFTDTEAFF,TGCAGTGCTTCTGACAGGGCTTTCACCGACACTGAAGCTTTCTTT
-,TRBV27,TRBD2,TRBJ2-7,CASTQGLAGVGRYEQYF,TGTGCCAGCACCCAGGGACTAGCGGGAGTAGGCCGCTACGAGCAGTACTTC
-,TRBV6-1,-,TRBJ1-3,CASSGVLSGNTIYF,TGTGCCTCTTCGGGGGTCCTCTCTGGAAACACCATATATTTT
-,TRBV27,-,TRBJ2-5,CASSVGRGTLEETQYF,TGTGCCAGCAGTGTCGGCAGGGGCACCCTTGAAGAGACCCAGTACTTC
few,TRBV12-3/TRBV12-4,-,TRBJ1-2,CASRSTLYYGYTF,TGTGCCAGCAGGTCGACCCTTTACTATGGCTACACCTTC
-,TRBV18,-,TRBJ2-7,CASSHGANREQYF,TGTGCCAGCTCACACGGGGCCAATAGAGAGCAGTACTTC
few,TRBV11-1,TRBD1,TRBJ2-1,CASSRHRDRGWDEQFF,TGTGCCAGCAGCCGTCATCGGGACAGGGGATGGGATGAGCAGTTCTTC
few,TRBV7-2,TRBD2,TRBJ2-1,CASSFRNMLAGDNEQFF,TGTGCCAGCAGCTTCAGGAATATGCTAGCGGGGGACAATGAGCAGTTCTTC
-,TRBV12-3/TRBV12-4,-,TRBJ1-1,CASSLFGPRTEAFF,TGTGCCAGCAGTTTATTCGGCCCAAGGACTGAAGCTTTCTTT
many,TRBV6-1,TRBD1,TRBJ2-7,CASSRLTWTGSSYEQYF,TGTGCCAGCAGTCGATTGACCTGGACAGGGAGCTCCTACGAGCAGTACTTC
many,TRBV29-1,-,TRBJ2-2,CSVGWEPGELFF,TGCAGCGTTGGGTGGGAGCCTGGGGAGCTGTTTTTT
-,TRBV12-5,-,TRBJ2-3,CASGGPLRTDTQYF,TGTGCTAGTGGTGGCCCGCTTCGGACAGATACGCAGTATTTT
many,TRBV4-2,-,TRBJ2-7,CASSQDRVYYEQYF,TGTGCCAGCAGCCAAGACAGGGTTTACTACGAGCAGTACTTC
few,TRBV4-2,-,TRBJ2-7,CASSLPSTGQSRYEQYF,TGTGCCAGCAGCCTCCCTTCGACGGGGCAGTCCCGTTACGAGCAGTACTTC
-,TRBV28,-,TRBJ1-1,CASSLWKANTEAFF,TGTGCCAGCAGTTTATGGAAAGCGAACACTGAAGCTTTCTTT
many,TRBV20-1,-,TRBJ2-5,CSAREISLRATQYF,TGCAGTGCTAGAGAGATCAGTCTGCGGGCGACCCAGTACTTC
-,TRBV2,-,TRBJ1-5,CASNLRSSLSNQPQHF,TGTGCCAGCAACCTTCGTTCCAGCCTGAGCAATCAGCCCCAGCATTTT
-,TRBV15,-,TRBJ1-2,CATSRDLKPQYGYTF,TGTGCCACCAGCAGAGATCTTAAACCCCAATATGGCTACACCTTC
many,TRBV29-1,-,TRBJ2-1,CSVEYGTNEQFF,TGCAGCGTTGAATACGGGACCAATGAGCAGTTCTTC
few,TRBV6-1,-,TRBJ2-1,CASHPLEYNEQFF,TGTGCCAGCCACCCCCTCGAGTACAATGAGCAGTTCTTC
few,TRBV28,-,TRBJ1-6,CASRQSTGSSYNSPLHF,TGTGCCAGCAGACAAAGTACAGGGAGCTCCTATAATTCACCCCTCCACTTT
few,TRBV11-2,TRBD1,TRBJ2-7,CASSLRRPGTGTSSYEQYF,TGTGCCAGCAGCCTAAGACGTCCCGGGACAGGAACGAGCTCCTACGAGCAGTACTTC
many,TRBV20-1,TRBD1,TRBJ2-7,CSAKIPGTGPEQYF,TGCAGTGCCAAGATTCCCGGGACAGGGCCCGAGCAGTACTTC
many,TRBV7-2,-,TRBJ2-3,CASSLGITDTQYF,TGTGCCAGCAGTTTGGGAATCACAGATACGCAGTATTTT
few,TRBV20-1,-,TRBJ2-3,CSAVRWQPSFTDTQYF,TGCAGTGCGGTCAGATGGCAGCCCTCTTTCACAGATACGCAGTATTTT
-,TRBV7-9,-,TRBJ2-3,CASSLAGKSDTQYF,TGTGCCAGCAGCTTGGCTGGAAAAAGTGATACGCAGTATTTT
many,TRBV20-1,-,TRBJ1-5,CSAERYSNQPQHF,TGCAGTGCGGAGCGTTATAGCAATCAGCCCCAGCATTTT
-,TRBV6-1,-,TRBJ2-3,CASKDPGRWSDTQYF,TGTGCCAGCAAAGACCCAGGCCGTTGGTCAGATACGCAGTATTTT
few,TRBV5-1,-,TRBJ2-1,CASSPVGDYNEQFF,TGCGCCAGCAGTCCGGTGGGAGACTACAATGAGCAGTTCTTC
many,TRBV20-1,TRBD1,TRBJ2-2,CSAPQGERTGELFF,TGCAGTGCTCCGCAGGGGGAACGGACCGGGGAGCTGTTTTTT
many,TRBV6-5,-,TRBJ2-2,CASSYSILRNTGELFF,TGTGCCAGCAGTTACTCGATTTTGCGGAACACCGGGGAGCTGTTTTTT
few,TRBV24-1,TRBD2,TRBJ2-3,CATSDPTSAVTDTQYF,TGTGCCACCAGTGATCCGACTAGCGCAGTCACAGATACGCAGTATTTT
-,TRBV7-6,-,TRBJ2-5,CASSGTRQTQYF,TGTGCCAGCAGCGGCACTAGGCAGACCCAGTACTTC
many,TRBV20-1,-,TRBJ1-2,CSATRDISNYGYTF,TGCAGTGCTACCCGGGACATCTCTAACTATGGCTACACCTTC
few,TRBV15,TRBD2,TRBJ2-1,CATSTTSANEQFF,TGTGCCACCAGCACGACTAGCGCCAATGAGCAGTTCTTC
many,TRBV20-1,TRBD1,TRBJ2-4,CSARGPGQGLSSVNF,TGCAGTGCTAGGGGTCCGGGACAGGGGCTTTCTTCGGTTAACTTC
-,TRBV4-2,TRBD2,TRBJ2-1,CASSRWAGTSGAQAEQFF,TGTGCCAGCAGCCGATGGGCCGGGACTAGCGGAGCTCAGGCTGAGCAGTTCTTC
many,TRBV6-2/TRBV6-3,-,TRBJ2-2,CASSYRGKTDPGELFF,TGTGCCAGCAGTTACCGGGGCAAGACCGATCCCGGGGAGCTGTTTTTT
many,TRBV5-1,TRBD2,TRBJ2-1,CASSFSSGGASWNEQFF,TGCGCCAGCAGCTTTTCTAGCGGGGGGGCGTCGTGGAATGAGCAGTTCTTC
many,TRBV6-5,-,TRBJ2-1,CASSSLRNEQFF,TGTGCCAGCAGTTCGCTCCGGAATGAGCAGTTCTTC
few,TRBV12-3/TRBV12-4,-,TRBJ2-7,CASSQSYRSYEQYF,TGTGCCAGCAGCCAATCGTACCGCTCCTACGAGCAGTACTTC
-,TRBV27,-,TRBJ2-2,CASSLKIPRGVSTGELFF,TGTGCCAGCAGTTTGAAGATCCCGCGGGGAGTGAGCACCGGGGAGCTGTTTTTT